What follows describes a single T cell receptor (beta chain). Its antigen is still unknown. This specimen belongs to a study of cytomegalovirus exposure and HLA in healthy donors. Overall study findings and caveats: Most TCR sequences were seen very rarely across donors, but some public TCRs occurred in many.

The CDR3 is 15 amino acids. V was pared by 5 bases and J by 6 bases, with 9 bases of the junction left unmatched. Per the germline V gene, CDR1 is MNHNS and CDR2 is SASEGT. The protocol was immunoSEQ multiplex PCR, while the TCRdb copy is restricted to in-frame clones and leaves out a portion. This repertoire shows approximately 70,000 clones, roughly 94% found once; its top ten account for roughly 0.63%. Sequenced sample: PBMCs. The source of this sequence is a woman under 30 in good health and CMV-seronegative. This rearrangement joins TRBV6-1 to TRBJ1-5; 8 positions match TRBD1. CDR3 sequence: CASSSGQGNGQPQHF. The CDR3 DNA is TGTGCCAGCAGTTCCGGACAGGGAAATGGTCAGCCCCAGCATTTT.